This TCR beta chain was recorded in a study of PD-L1 blockade in urothelial cancer. Study-level background: In the patient group, about 90% of the roughly 29 were males with bladder-origin urothelial cancer. Blood samples had a median of approximately 150,000 T cells, 83,000 or so unique TCRs, and clonality roughly 0.073.

Repertoires were generated with immunoSEQ multiplex PCR, while TCRdb's copy carries only in-frame clones and drops some. This table holds roughly 130,000 clones, about 81% found once. Time point noted: pretreatment peripheral blood. This clone ranks as medium-sized. The CDR3 runs 12 residues. Germline-derived CDR1 and CDR2 are LNHDA and SQIVND (reference sequence). Trimming took 8 bases from V and 7 from J; bases not matched to a gene: 7. The specimen was PBMCs, collected around atezolizumab (anti-PD-L1) treatment. The rearrangement joins TRBV19 to TRBJ1-2; TRBD1 agrees at 7 bases. The source of this sequence is a man aged 45-65 years with urothelial cancer. CDR3 sequence reads: CASFGGGGGYTF. CDR3 nucleotides: TGTGCCAGTTTTGGAGGGGGCGGTGGCTACACCTTC.